The 32 T cell receptor beta chains below come from one sample, sequenced in a study of OX40 agonist ivuxolimab in advanced cancers. Receptor amplification or capture employed the immunoSEQ multiplex PCR assay. Drawn from immuneACCESS, this table holds only the in-frame rearrangements with V and J called that TCRdb kept. Clones are partly lost; checked studies trace under half to an unresolved V gene and leave the rest unexplained. For this sample there are nearly 65,000 clones; around 90% appear just once. 4% to 4.5% of the sample lies in the top ten. Sequenced material: CD4+ or CD8+ T cells sorted from blood, taken in a trial of the OX40 agonist ivuxolimab. The receptors shown here come from an adult with an advanced solid tumor such as melanoma, head and neck, liver or kidney cancer.

The rearrangement links TRBV19 to TRBJ2-1; possible D gene TRBD2, 7 bases. Germline CDR1 and CDR2: LNHDA and SQIVND (reference sequence). V was pared by 4 bases and J by 6 bases, with 16 bases between. This CDR3 has 15 residues. CDR3 loop: CASSTGAGALNEQFF. CDR3 DNA sequence: TGTGCCAGTAGTACGGGGGCGGGGGCCCTCAATGAGCAGTTCTTC.

The CDR3 is CASSPGTSGVRTDTQYF. The CDR3 DNA follows: TGTGCCAGCAGCCCCGGGACTAGCGGGGTGCGCACAGATACGCAGTATTTT. This chain links TRBV9 with TRBJ2-3; 13 bases line up with TRBD2. There are 17 residues in the CDR3. Trimming cost V 4 bases and J 1 base; bases outside gene matches: 6. Germline CDR1 SGDLS, CDR2 YYNGEE. Combining the CDR3 with reference TRBV9 and TRBJ2-3 gives the whole variable domain DSGVTQTPKHLITATGQRVTLRCSPRSGDLSVYWYQQSLDQGLQFLIQYYNGEERAKGNILERFSAQQFPDLHSELNLSSLELGDSALYFCASSPGTSGVRTDTQYFGPGTRLTVL.

V gene TRBV7-6 combines with J gene TRBJ2-7; tentative D call: TRBD1 (6 bases). Trimming pared 1 base from V and 5 bases from J, leaving 15 bases between. The CDR3 runs to 15 residues. The germline V gene encodes CDR1 SGHVS and CDR2 FNYEAQ. CDR3 loop: CASSLVVPGVHEQYF. The DNA for the CDR3 is TGTGCCAGCAGCTTAGTGGTACCAGGGGTCCACGAGCAGTACTTC.

This chain links TRBV2 with TRBJ2-2, with D possibly matching TRBD1 (6 bases). The CDR3 is 12 amino acids. V lost 10 bases to trimming and J lost 4 bases, with 10 bases between them. The germline V gene encodes CDR1 SNHLY and CDR2 FYNNEI. The CDR3 protein is CANGQSTGELFF. The DNA for the CDR3 is TGTGCCAACGGACAGAGCACCGGGGAGCTGTTTTTT.

In this sample, this clone turned up once. The rearrangement joins TRBV7-3 to TRBJ1-1; 9 bases are a match to TRBD1. The CDR3 loop spans 15 amino acids. Germline lookup yields CDR1 SGHTA and CDR2 FQGTGA. V lost 3 bases to trimming and J lost 5 bases; unmatched junction nucleotides: 7. The DNA for the CDR3 is TGTGCCAGCAGCTTCAGGACAGGGGAAGGAACTGAAGCTTTCTTT. Residues: CASSFRTGEGTEAFF.

This chain links TRBV27 with TRBJ2-7; D gene ambiguous. The ends were cut back, 0 bases at V and 2 bases at J, with 8 bases in the middle. The germline V gene has CDR1 MNHEY and CDR2 SMNVEV (reference sequence). CDR3 size: 14 residues. The CDR3 DNA reads as TGTGCCAGCAGTTTATCGTTTGGCCCCTACGAGCAGTACTTC. Translating it yields CASSLSFGPYEQYF.

The V call is TRBV6-1, the J call TRBJ1-5; D unresolved. Looked up from germline, CDR1 is MNHNS and CDR2 is SASEGT. The CDR3 runs 15 residues. Deletions cut 10 bases from V and 2 bases from J, with 18 bases between. In nucleotides, the CDR3 is TGTGCCACCCAAGTATTTCCGGTCGGCAATCAGCCCCAGCATTTT. Encoded protein: CATQVFPVGNQPQHF.

The rearrangement links TRBV9 to TRBJ1-1, with 8 bases identical to TRBD1. J was trimmed by 1 base and V by 4 bases; bases with no gene match: 6. This CDR3 is built from 15 residues. Germline CDR1 is SGDLS and CDR2 is YYNGEE. As DNA, the CDR3 is TGTGCCAGCAGCTTAACTGGGACAGGGAACACTGAAGCTTTCTTT. It specifies CASSLTGTGNTEAFF.

The rearrangement links TRBV14 to TRBJ1-1, with D unresolved. CDR3 length: 13 residues. Germline V gene lookup returns CDR1 SGHDN and CDR2 FVKESK. Trimming took 3 bases from V and 1 from J, leaving 6 bases between them. CDR3 residues: CASSQYRNTEAFF. Written as DNA, the CDR3 is TGTGCCAGCAGCCAGTATAGGAACACTGAAGCTTTCTTT.

The chain joins TRBV7-9 to TRBJ1-2, with D tentatively TRBD1 (5 bases). Trimming cost V 5 bases and J 4 bases, with 20 bases left between them. CDR1 is SEHNR and CDR2 is FQNEAQ in the germline V gene (reference sequence). The CDR3 runs 16 residues. The CDR3 sequence is CASSGIGTFGVYGYTF. The DNA for the CDR3 is TGTGCCAGCAGCGGGATTGGGACTTTCGGAGTCTATGGCTACACCTTC.

This chain uses TRBV6-1 with TRBJ2-2; the match to TRBD2 covers 13 bases. V lost 4 bases, J lost 0 bases, and 11 bases stayed unmatched. CDR3 length: 20 amino acids. In germline, CDR1 is MNHNS, CDR2 SASEGT. For the CDR3, the DNA is TGTGCCAGCAGTGTTTTCCCCGGACTAGCGGGGGTAGCGAACACCGGGGAGCTGTTTTTT. It is translated as CASSVFPGLAGVANTGELFF.

The rearrangement links TRBV5-1 to TRBJ2-2; D gene uncertain. CDR3 length equals 16 residues. V lost 3 bases and J 6 bases, leaving 18 bases between the germline ends. Germline-derived CDR1 and CDR2 are SGHRS and YFSETQ. The CDR3 DNA is TGCGCCAGCAGCTCGGAGAGAAGTGAAGAGCCCGGGGAGCTGTTTTTT. Encoded protein: CASSSERSEEPGELFF.

In DNA, the CDR3 is TGCGCCAGCAGCGAAATAGGGGTCAGGGTAGGAGGCTACACCTTC. It translates to CASSEIGVRVGGYTF. The rearrangement links TRBV5-1 to TRBJ1-2, with a possible D match to TRBD1 (5 bases). The germline V gene encodes CDR1 SGHRS and CDR2 YFSETQ. This CDR3 comprises 15 residues. The V end lost 4 bases, the J end lost 8 bases, and 21 bases lay between the germline ends.

The gene calls are TRBV19 and TRBJ2-7; the D is unclear. Trimming shortened V by 1 base and J by 2 bases, and 3 bases separated the two germline ends. The germline V gene encodes CDR1 LNHDA and CDR2 SQIVND (reference sequence). CDR3 length: 12 amino acids. The CDR3 is CASSIGPYEQYF. In nucleotides, the CDR3 is TGTGCCAGTAGTATAGGACCCTACGAGCAGTACTTC.

This chain uses TRBV29-1 with TRBJ2-2; D possibly corresponds to TRBD1 (6 bases). V was cut by 5 bases and J by 5 bases, with 9 bases left in between. Germline V CDR1 and CDR2: SQVTM, ANQGSEA. The CDR3 is 12 amino acids. Written as DNA, the CDR3 is TGCAGCGTTTTGGGGGCTACCGGGGAGCTGTTTTTT. Residues: CSVLGATGELFF.

The V and J genes are TRBV11-2 and TRBJ1-5; D not certain. The CDR3 length is 13 residues. With 4 bases removed from V and 0 bases from J, the gap between germline ends came to 4 bases. Germline CDR1 SGHAT, CDR2 FQNNGV. The CDR3 is CASSYYSNQPQHF. The CDR3 DNA sequence: TGTGCCAGCAGCTACTATAGCAATCAGCCCCAGCATTTT.

This sequence joins TRBV4-3 and TRBJ2-7; 7 bases line up with TRBD2. This CDR3 spans 16 amino acids. Germline V gene data show CDR1 as LGHNA and CDR2 as YSLEER. V lost 4 bases, J lost 0 bases, and 9 bases stayed unmatched. CDR3 nucleotide sequence: TGCGCCAGCAGCCCCACGGGCGGGAGTCACTCCTACGAGCAGTACTTC. Its protein is CASSPTGGSHSYEQYF.

V usage is TRBV6-4 and J usage is TRBJ2-3; D gene uncertain. The CDR3 is 13 residues long. CDR1 and CDR2 (germline): MRHNA, SNTAGT. The V end lost 0 bases, the J end lost 3 bases, and 4 bases lay between the germline ends. The CDR3 DNA sequence: TGTGCCAGCAGTGACTCTGAGACAGATACGCAGTATTTT. Translating gives CASSDSETDTQYF.

V gene TRBV2 combines with J gene TRBJ1-4; D uncertain. The V and J ends lost 7 bases and 2 bases respectively, with 11 bases between them. There are 14 residues in the CDR3. Germline V gives CDR1 SNHLY, CDR2 FYNNEI. The CDR3 region is CASIEGYTNEKLFF. CDR3 DNA: TGTGCCAGCATCGAGGGTTACACTAATGAAAAACTGTTTTTT. Full variable domain (missing parts from reference TRBV2 and TRBJ1-4): EPEVTQTPSHQVTQMGQEVILRCVPISNHLYFYWYRQILGQKVEFLVSFYNNEISEKSEIFDDQFSVERPDGSNFTLKIRSTKLEDSAMYFCASIEGYTNEKLFFGSGTQLSVL.

In its sample, this clone was seen once. The chain carries TRBV10-1 and TRBJ2-5; 7 positions agree with TRBD1. Looked up from germline, CDR1 is WNHNN and CDR2 is SYGVQD (reference sequence). After removal of 4 bases from V and 7 bases from J, the junction contained 12 bases not matched to a gene. This CDR3 spans 15 amino acids. CDR3 sequence reads: CASSGRGRTVGTQYF. The CDR3 DNA sequence: TGCGCCAGCAGTGGAAGGGGGCGTACTGTAGGGACCCAGTACTTC.

The V call is TRBV11-2, the J call TRBJ1-1, with D maybe TRBD1 (5 bases). Germline V gene sequence: CDR1 SGHAT, CDR2 FQNNGV. V lost 8 bases to trimming and J lost 5 bases, with 6 bases between them. The length of the CDR3 is 10 residues. CDR3 sequence reads: CASGGTEAFF. The CDR3 nucleotides are TGTGCCAGCGGGGGAACTGAAGCTTTCTTT.

V and J are TRBV7-2 and TRBJ2-7; 10 bases line up with TRBD2. V trimming: 5 bases; J trimming: 5 bases; junction bases outside the gene matches: 12. The CDR3 contains 16 residues. Germline CDR1 is SGHTA and CDR2 is FQGNSA. DNA of the CDR3: TGTGCCAGCAGCCTGATGTATAGAGGACTAGCGGACGAGCAGTACTTC. The encoded protein is CASSLMYRGLADEQYF. The full variable domain, completed using reference TRBV7-2 and TRBJ2-7, is GAGVSQSPSNKVTEKGKDVELRCDPISGHTALYWYRQSLGQGLEFLIYFQGNSAPDKSGLPSDRFSAERTGGSVSTLTIQRTQQEDSAVYLCASSLMYRGLADEQYFGPGTRLTVT.

The V gene is TRBV28, the J gene TRBJ2-1; 8 positions match TRBD1. Germline loops: CDR1 MDHEN, CDR2 SYDVKM. This CDR3 spans 17 amino acids. V was clipped by 5 bases and J by 5 bases; unmatched bases: 14. The CDR3 DNA reads as TGTGCCAGCAGTCTACCCAGGAACAGGGGGTCGAACAATGAGCAGTTCTTC. Translating it yields CASSLPRNRGSNNEQFF.

J is TRBJ1-4 and V is TRBV11-2; 8 nucleotides agree with TRBD1. Germline values: CDR1 SGHAT, CDR2 FQNNGV. The CDR3 has 17 residues. J gave up 8 bases and V 4 bases, and 15 bases lay outside the gene matches. The CDR3 reads CASSSFVKDRVREKLFF. CDR3 in DNA: TGTGCCAGCAGCTCATTTGTGAAGGACAGGGTGAGAGAAAAACTGTTTTTT.

The genes are TRBV27 and TRBJ1-5, with D possibly TRBD1 on 5 matching bases. The CDR3 runs 15 residues. V shed 8 bases and J shed 0 bases, with 14 bases lying between them. In germline, CDR1 is MNHEY, CDR2 SMNVEV (reference sequence). The CDR3: CASREGAYSNQPQHF. CDR3 DNA: TGTGCCAGCCGAGAAGGGGCTTATAGCAATCAGCCCCAGCATTTT.

This chain connects TRBV6-6 to TRBJ2-7; D ambiguous. Germline lookup yields CDR1 MNHNY and CDR2 SVGAGI (reference sequence). The CDR3 runs 12 residues. Trimming stripped 3 bases from V and 4 bases from J, with 7 bases between. For the CDR3, the DNA is TGTGCCAGCAGTTATACAGTGTACGAGCAGTACTTC. This translates into CASSYTVYEQYF.

The chain links TRBV9 to TRBJ1-1, with D unresolved. The germline CDR1 and CDR2 sequences are SGDLS and YYNGEE. The CDR3 is made up of 13 amino acids. V lost 3 bases and J lost 7, with 13 bases in between. In DNA, the CDR3 is TGTGCCAGCAGCGCTCCTCCCGGGGATGAAGCTTTCTTT. Encoded protein: CASSAPPGDEAFF.

The rearrangement joins TRBV5-1 to TRBJ2-7; D is possibly TRBD1 or TRBD2 (6 bases each). CDR3 length equals 15 residues. Germline V gene data show CDR1 as SGHRS and CDR2 as YFSETQ. Trimming took 4 bases from V and 5 from J, leaving 19 bases between them. CDR3 sequence: CASSLRGARGDEQYF. The CDR3 nucleotides read TGCGCCAGCAGCCTGAGGGGGGCGCGGGGCGACGAGCAGTACTTC.

The J gene is TRBJ2-1, the V gene TRBV11-2; 16 nucleotides align to TRBD2. The CDR3 loop spans 19 amino acids. Germline trimming cut 5 bases from V and 3 bases from J; bases unmatched to any gene: 10. CDR1 is SGHAT, CDR2 FQNNGV, per germline. The CDR3 loop is CASSLSGTSGRGHYNEQFF. CDR3 sequence (DNA): TGTGCCAGCAGCCTCTCCGGGACTAGCGGGAGGGGGCACTACAATGAGCAGTTCTTC. Filled out from reference TRBV11-2 and TRBJ2-1, the complete variable domain reads EAGVAQSPRYKIIEKRQSVAFWCNPISGHATLYWYQQILGQGPKLLIQFQNNGVVDDSQLPKDRFSAERLKGVDSTLKIQPAKLEDSAVYLCASSLSGTSGRGHYNEQFFGPGTRLTVL.

The chain couples TRBV2 to TRBJ1-6, with 8 bases that match TRBD1. CDR1 and CDR2 (germline): SNHLY, FYNNEI. The length of the CDR3 is 14 residues. Germline trimming cut 11 bases from V and 8 bases from J; bases unmatched to any gene: 11. The CDR3 loop is CASPSPGGYSPLHF. The CDR3 bases are TGTGCCTCACCAAGCCCAGGGGGCTATTCACCCCTCCACTTT.

DNA of the CDR3: TGCGCCGGAGTCTCCGGGACAGGGGACACTGAAGCTTTCTTT. Protein sequence: CAGVSGTGDTEAFF. V and J are TRBV10-1 and TRBJ1-1; 10 nucleotides match TRBD1. This CDR3 has 14 amino acids. Trimming removed 11 bases from V and 3 bases from J; junction bases left unmatched: 9. Germline CDR1 WNHNN, CDR2 SYGVQD (reference sequence).

This rearrangement joins TRBV5-5 to TRBJ2-7; D possibly corresponds to TRBD2 (6 bases). V was shortened by 2 bases and J by 4 bases, with 13 bases between the two germline ends. Germline CDR1 SGHKS, CDR2 YYEKEE (reference sequence). The CDR3 contains 14 residues. The CDR3 nucleotides are TGTGCCAGCAGCTTATTAGGAGGGCGGTACGAGCAGTACTTC. It is translated as CASSLLGGRYEQYF.